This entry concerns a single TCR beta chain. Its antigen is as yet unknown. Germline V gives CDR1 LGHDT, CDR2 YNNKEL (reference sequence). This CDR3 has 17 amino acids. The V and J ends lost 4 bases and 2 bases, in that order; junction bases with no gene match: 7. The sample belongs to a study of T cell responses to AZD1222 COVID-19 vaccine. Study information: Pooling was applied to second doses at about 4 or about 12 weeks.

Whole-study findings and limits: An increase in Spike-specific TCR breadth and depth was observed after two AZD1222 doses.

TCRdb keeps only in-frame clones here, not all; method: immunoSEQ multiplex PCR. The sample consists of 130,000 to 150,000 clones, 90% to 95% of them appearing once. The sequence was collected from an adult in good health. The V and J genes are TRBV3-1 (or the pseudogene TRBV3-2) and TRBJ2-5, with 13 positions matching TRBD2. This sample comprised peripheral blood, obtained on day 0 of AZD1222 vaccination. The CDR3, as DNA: TGTGCCAGCAGCCGAACACTAGCGGGGGGGTTGCAAGAGACCCAGTACTTC. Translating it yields CASSRTLAGGLQETQYF.